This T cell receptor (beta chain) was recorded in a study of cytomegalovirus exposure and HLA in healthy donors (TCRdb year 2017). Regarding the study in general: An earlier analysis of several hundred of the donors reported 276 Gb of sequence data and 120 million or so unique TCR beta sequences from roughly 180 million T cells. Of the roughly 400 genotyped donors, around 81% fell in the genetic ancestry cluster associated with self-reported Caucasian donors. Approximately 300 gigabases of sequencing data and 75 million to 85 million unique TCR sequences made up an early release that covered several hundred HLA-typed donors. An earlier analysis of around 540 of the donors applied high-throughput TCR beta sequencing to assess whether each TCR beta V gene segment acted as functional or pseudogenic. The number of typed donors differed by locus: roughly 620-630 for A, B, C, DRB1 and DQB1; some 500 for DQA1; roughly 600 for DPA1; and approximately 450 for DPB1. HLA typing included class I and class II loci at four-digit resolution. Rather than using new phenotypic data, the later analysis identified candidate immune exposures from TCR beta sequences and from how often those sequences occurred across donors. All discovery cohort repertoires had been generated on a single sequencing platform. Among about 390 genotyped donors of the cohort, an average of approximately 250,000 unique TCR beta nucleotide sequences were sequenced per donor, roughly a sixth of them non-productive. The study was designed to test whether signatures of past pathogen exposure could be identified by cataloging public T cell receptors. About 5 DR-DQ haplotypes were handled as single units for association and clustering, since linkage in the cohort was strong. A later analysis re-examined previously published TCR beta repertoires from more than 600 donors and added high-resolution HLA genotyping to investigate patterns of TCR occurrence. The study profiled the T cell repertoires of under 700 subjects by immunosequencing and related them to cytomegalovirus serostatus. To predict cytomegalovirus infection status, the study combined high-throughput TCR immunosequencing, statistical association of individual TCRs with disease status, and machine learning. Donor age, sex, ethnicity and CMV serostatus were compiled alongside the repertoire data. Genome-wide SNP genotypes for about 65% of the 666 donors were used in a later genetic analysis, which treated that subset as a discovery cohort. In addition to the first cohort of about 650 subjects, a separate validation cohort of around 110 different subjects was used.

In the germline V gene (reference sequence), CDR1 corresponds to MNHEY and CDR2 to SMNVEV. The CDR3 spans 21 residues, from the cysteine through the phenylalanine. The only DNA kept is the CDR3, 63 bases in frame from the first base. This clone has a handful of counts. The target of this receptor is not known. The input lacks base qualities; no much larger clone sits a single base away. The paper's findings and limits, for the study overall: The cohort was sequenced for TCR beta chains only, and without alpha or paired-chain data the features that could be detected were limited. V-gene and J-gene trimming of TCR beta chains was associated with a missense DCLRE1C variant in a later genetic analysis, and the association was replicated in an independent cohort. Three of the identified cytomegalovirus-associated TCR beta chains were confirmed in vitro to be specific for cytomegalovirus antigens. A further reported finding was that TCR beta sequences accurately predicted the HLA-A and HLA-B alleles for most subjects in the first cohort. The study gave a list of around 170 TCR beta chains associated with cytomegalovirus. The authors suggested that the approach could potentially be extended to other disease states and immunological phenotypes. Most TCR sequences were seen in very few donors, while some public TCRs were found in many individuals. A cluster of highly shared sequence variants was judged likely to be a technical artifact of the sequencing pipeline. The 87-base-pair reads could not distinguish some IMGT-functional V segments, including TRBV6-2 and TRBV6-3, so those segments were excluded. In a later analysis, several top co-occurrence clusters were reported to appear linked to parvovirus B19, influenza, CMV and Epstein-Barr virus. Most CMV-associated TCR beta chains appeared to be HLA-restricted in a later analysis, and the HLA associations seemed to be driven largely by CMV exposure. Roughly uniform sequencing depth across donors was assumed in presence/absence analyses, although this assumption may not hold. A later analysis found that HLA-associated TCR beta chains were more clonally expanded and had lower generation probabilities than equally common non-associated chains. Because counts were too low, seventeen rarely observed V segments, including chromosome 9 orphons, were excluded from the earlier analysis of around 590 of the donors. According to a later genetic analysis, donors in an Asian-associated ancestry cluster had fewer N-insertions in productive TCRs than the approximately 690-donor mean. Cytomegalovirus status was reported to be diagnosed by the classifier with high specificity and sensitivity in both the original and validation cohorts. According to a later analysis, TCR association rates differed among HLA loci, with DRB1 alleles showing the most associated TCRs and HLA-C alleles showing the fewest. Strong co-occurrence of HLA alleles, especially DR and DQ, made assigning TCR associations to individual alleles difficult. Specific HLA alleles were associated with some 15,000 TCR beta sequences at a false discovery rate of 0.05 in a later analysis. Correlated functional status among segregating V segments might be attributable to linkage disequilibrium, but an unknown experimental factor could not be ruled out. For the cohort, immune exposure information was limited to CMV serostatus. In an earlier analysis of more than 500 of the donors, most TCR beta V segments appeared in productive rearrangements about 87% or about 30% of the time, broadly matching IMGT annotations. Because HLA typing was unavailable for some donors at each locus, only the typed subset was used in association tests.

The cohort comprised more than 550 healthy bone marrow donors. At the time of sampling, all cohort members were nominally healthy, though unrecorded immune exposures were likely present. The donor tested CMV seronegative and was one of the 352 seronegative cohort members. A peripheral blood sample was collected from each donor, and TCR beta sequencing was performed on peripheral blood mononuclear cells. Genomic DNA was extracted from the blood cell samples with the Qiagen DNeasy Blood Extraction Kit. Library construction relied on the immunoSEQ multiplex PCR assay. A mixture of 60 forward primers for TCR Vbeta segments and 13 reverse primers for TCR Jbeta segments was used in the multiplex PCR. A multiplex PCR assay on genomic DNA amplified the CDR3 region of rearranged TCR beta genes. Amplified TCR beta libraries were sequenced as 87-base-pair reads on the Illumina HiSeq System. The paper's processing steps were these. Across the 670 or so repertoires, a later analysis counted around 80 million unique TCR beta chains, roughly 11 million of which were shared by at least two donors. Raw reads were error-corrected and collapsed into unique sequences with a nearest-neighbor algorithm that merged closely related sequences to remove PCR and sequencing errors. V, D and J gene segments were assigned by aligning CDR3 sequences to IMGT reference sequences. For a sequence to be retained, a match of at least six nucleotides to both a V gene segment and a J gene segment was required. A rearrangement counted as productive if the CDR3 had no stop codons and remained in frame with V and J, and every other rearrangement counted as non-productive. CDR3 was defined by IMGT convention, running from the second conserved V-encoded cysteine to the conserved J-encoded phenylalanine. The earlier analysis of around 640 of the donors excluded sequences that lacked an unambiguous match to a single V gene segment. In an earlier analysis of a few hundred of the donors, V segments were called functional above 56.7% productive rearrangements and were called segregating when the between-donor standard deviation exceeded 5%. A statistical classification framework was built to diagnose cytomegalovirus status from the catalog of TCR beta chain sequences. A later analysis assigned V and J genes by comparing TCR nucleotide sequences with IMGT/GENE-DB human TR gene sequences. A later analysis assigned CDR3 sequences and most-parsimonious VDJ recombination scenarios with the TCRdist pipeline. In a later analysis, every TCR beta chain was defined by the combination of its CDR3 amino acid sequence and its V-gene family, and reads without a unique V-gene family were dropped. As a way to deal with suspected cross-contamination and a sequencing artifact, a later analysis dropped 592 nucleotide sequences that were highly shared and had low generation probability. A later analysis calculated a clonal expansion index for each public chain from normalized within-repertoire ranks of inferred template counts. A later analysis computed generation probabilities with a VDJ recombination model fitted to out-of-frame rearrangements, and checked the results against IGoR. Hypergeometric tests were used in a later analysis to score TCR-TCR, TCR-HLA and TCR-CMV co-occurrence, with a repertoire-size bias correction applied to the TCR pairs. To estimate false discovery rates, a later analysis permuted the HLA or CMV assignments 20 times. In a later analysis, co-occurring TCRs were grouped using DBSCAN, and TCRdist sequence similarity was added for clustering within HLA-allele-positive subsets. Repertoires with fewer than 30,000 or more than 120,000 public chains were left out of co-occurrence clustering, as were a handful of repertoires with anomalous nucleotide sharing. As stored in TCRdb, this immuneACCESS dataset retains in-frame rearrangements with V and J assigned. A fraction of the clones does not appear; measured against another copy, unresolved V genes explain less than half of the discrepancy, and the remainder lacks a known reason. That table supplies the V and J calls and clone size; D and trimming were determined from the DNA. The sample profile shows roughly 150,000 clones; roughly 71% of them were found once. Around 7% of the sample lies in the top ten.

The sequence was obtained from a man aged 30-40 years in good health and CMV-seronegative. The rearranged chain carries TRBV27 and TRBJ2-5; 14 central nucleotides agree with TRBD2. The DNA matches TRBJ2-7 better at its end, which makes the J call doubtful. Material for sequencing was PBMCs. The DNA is TGTGCCAGCAGTTTCACATCTAGACTAGCGGGAGGGACTCGGAGTCCCTACGAGCAGTACTTC. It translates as CASSFTSRLAGGTRSPYEQYF.